A selection of T cell receptor beta chains follows, all from one sample in a study of T-cell reconstitution after alpha-beta-depleted transplantation in children. TCRdb ran MiXCR on the PCR reads and lists one entry per CDR3 protein. The data contain approximately 490,000 distinct CDR3 sequences, roughly a tenth of them singletons. The sample consisted of PBMCs, taken before TCRalphabeta/CD19-depleted stem cell transplant. Every receptor here comes from a child aged 2 to 10 with inherited bone marrow failure, due to receive a stem cell transplant. Both conserved end residues are part of each CDR3. The D gene is left open where the match is weak. Some rows have no size entry. The others give once, few or many, or a class for an expanded clone.

d_gene	j_gene	abundance	v_gene	CDR3aa	CDR3nt
-	TRBJ2-7	-	TRBV5-5	CASSLDARAYEQYF	TGTGCCAGCAGCTTGGATGCCCGAGCCTACGAGCAGTACTTC
-	TRBJ2-3	many	TRBV11-2	CASSLGPLRPTQYF	TGTGCCAGCAGCTTAGGGCCGCTCCGTCCGACGCAGTATTTT
-	TRBJ2-1	many	TRBV12-3/TRBV12-4	CASSNPGRAVDEQFF	TGTGCCAGCAGCAACCCGGGACGGGCAGTCGATGAGCAGTTCTTC
-	TRBJ1-5	many	TRBV6-1	CASSGTSKEPQHF	TGTGCCAGCAGTGGGACATCTAAGGAGCCCCAGCATTTT
TRBD2	TRBJ2-5	-	TRBV20-1	CSARPGLAGLETQYF	TGCAGTGCTAGACCGGGACTAGCGGGGCTCGAGACCCAGTACTTC
-	TRBJ2-1	many	TRBV10-2	CASLSGNEQFF	TGCGCCAGCCTTAGCGGCAATGAGCAGTTCTTC
-	TRBJ2-7	few	TRBV4-3	CASSLLDGAYEQYF	TGCGCCAGCAGCCTTCTGGACGGTGCCTACGAGCAGTACTTC
TRBD2	TRBJ2-1	-	TRBV6-2/TRBV6-3	CASSQTSGSYGFEQFF	TGTGCCAGCAGTCAGACTAGCGGGAGCTACGGTTTTGAGCAGTTCTTC
-	TRBJ2-5	many	TRBV20-1	CSARDFRANTETQYF	TGCAGTGCTAGAGATTTTCGGGCCAACACGGAGACCCAGTACTTC
TRBD2	TRBJ2-1	many	TRBV3-1	CASSQGEGLAGYNEQFF	TGTGCCAGCAGCCAAGGTGAGGGACTAGCGGGCTACAATGAGCAGTTCTTC
-	TRBJ2-1	many	TRBV15	CATSRTSYNEQFF	TGTGCCACCAGCAGAACTTCCTACAATGAGCAGTTCTTC
-	TRBJ1-6	many	TRBV20-1	CSAEAYGRGQNSPLHF	TGCAGTGCTGAAGCCTACGGGAGGGGCCAGAATTCACCCCTCCACTTT
TRBD2	TRBJ2-2	many	TRBV10-2	CASTRTSGDNTGELFF	TGCGCCAGCACCAGGACTAGCGGGGACAACACCGGGGAGCTGTTTTTT
-	TRBJ1-5	-	TRBV29-1	CSVAERRDQPQHF	TGCAGCGTTGCAGAGAGGAGGGATCAGCCCCAGCATTTT
TRBD2	TRBJ2-1	many	TRBV6-2/TRBV6-3	CASSYTVLVAGSFNEQFF	TGTGCCAGCAGTTACACGGTCCTAGTAGCGGGCTCTTTCAATGAGCAGTTCTTC
TRBD2	TRBJ2-5	few	TRBV12-3/TRBV12-4	CASWTSGRGQETQYF	TGTGCCAGCTGGACTAGCGGGAGGGGGCAAGAGACCCAGTACTTC
TRBD1	TRBJ1-1	-	TRBV6-5	CASSYLGTGEAVAFF	TGTGCCAGCAGTTACCTAGGGACAGGTGAAGCGGTGGCTTTCTTT
TRBD1	TRBJ2-7	many	TRBV6-2/TRBV6-3	CASSFSRRQGLYEQYF	TGTGCCAGCAGTTTTTCCAGACGACAGGGCCTCTACGAGCAGTACTTC
-	TRBJ2-3	many	TRBV7-2	CASSVDLTDTQYF	TGTGCCAGCAGCGTGGACCTCACAGATACGCAGTATTTT
TRBD2	TRBJ2-1	many	TRBV6-1	CASSASGSSYNEQFF	TGTGCCAGCAGCGCTAGCGGGAGTTCCTACAATGAGCAGTTCTTC
-	TRBJ2-1	many	TRBV6-1	CASGGRVGNEQFF	TGTGCCAGCGGCGGCAGGGTGGGTAATGAGCAGTTCTTC
-	TRBJ2-7	few	TRBV6-5	CASKGEREQYF	TGTGCCAGCAAAGGGGAACGCGAGCAGTACTTC
TRBD1	TRBJ2-7	many	TRBV3-1	CASSPGTGPNEQYF	TGTGCCAGCAGCCCTGGGACAGGGCCCAACGAGCAGTACTTC
-	TRBJ1-5	few	TRBV6-4	CASSPPRRGGGYSNQPQHF	TGTGCCAGCAGCCCGCCCCGCCGGGGAGGGGGTTATAGCAATCAGCCCCAGCATTTT
TRBD2	TRBJ2-5	few	TRBV12-3/TRBV12-4	CTSSKTSGATALQETQYF	TGTACCAGCAGCAAGACTAGCGGGGCCACTGCCCTCCAAGAGACCCAGTACTTC
TRBD2	TRBJ2-3	many	TRBV6-5	CASSYSTSGRSDTQYF	TGTGCCAGCAGTTACTCGACTAGCGGGAGATCAGATACGCAGTATTTT
-	TRBJ2-7	many	TRBV28	CASSLSAGALYEQYF	TGTGCCAGCAGTTTATCTGCAGGGGCCCTGTACGAGCAGTACTTC
-	TRBJ2-2	few	TRBV12-3/TRBV12-4	CASSLAGHTTGELFF	TGTGCCAGCAGTTTAGCAGGACACACCACCGGGGAGCTGTTTTTT
TRBD2	TRBJ2-5	many	TRBV15	CATSRGPGRGRGGETQYF	TGTGCCACCAGCAGAGGCCCCGGGCGCGGGAGAGGAGGGGAGACCCAGTACTTC
-	TRBJ1-2	many	TRBV7-9	CASSLVVGGIGYGYTF	TGTGCCAGCAGCTTAGTTGTGGGGGGCATCGGCTATGGCTACACCTTC
-	TRBJ2-2	many	TRBV18	CASSPVQPGTGELFF	TGTGCCAGCTCACCGGTCCAACCGGGCACCGGGGAGCTGTTTTTT
-	TRBJ2-2	-	TRBV6-1	CASKRRTTNTGELFF	TGTGCCAGCAAAAGGAGGACTACTAACACCGGGGAGCTGTTTTTT
TRBD2	TRBJ2-1	many	TRBV7-9	CASSSKVTSGSNEQFF	TGTGCCAGCAGCTCAAAGGTCACTAGCGGGAGCAATGAGCAGTTCTTC
-	TRBJ1-5	many	TRBV20-1	CSARDRVGGNQPQHF	TGCAGTGCTAGAGACAGGGTGGGGGGCAATCAGCCCCAGCATTTT
-	TRBJ2-1	many	TRBV12-3/TRBV12-4	CASSFQSYNEQFF	TGTGCCAGCAGTTTTCAGTCCTACAATGAGCAGTTCTTC
TRBD1	TRBJ1-5	many	TRBV2	CASSPYRTGSNQPQHF	TGTGCCAGCAGTCCGTACAGGACAGGGTCCAATCAGCCCCAGCATTTT
-	TRBJ2-4	-	TRBV14	CASSHGAIPPKNIQYF	TGTGCCAGCAGCCACGGGGCCATCCCCCCCAAAAACATTCAGTACTTC
TRBD1	TRBJ1-3	few	TRBV18	CASSPQGALSGNTIYF	TGTGCCAGCTCACCACAGGGGGCCCTCTCTGGAAACACCATATATTTT
-	TRBJ2-7	many	TRBV5-6	CASSNGRAQGSYEQYF	TGTGCCAGCAGCAATGGCCGGGCCCAGGGCTCCTACGAGCAGTACTTC
TRBD1	TRBJ2-7	many	TRBV13	CASSEEGQTYEQYF	TGTGCCAGCAGCGAAGAGGGACAGACCTACGAGCAGTACTTC
TRBD2	TRBJ2-1	few	TRBV5-4	CASSSFAGGSSYNEQFF	TGTGCCAGCAGCTCCTTCGCGGGGGGCAGCTCCTACAATGAGCAGTTCTTC
-	TRBJ2-3	few	TRBV20-1	CSARDVSDTQYF	TGCAGTGCTAGAGATGTTTCAGATACGCAGTATTTT
-	TRBJ2-7	many	TRBV12-3/TRBV12-4	CASSLTSGEQYF	TGTGCCAGCAGTCTCACATCGGGCGAGCAGTACTTC
TRBD2	TRBJ2-5	-	TRBV23-1	CASSLGLADRVETQYF	TGCGCCAGCAGTCTTGGGCTAGCGGATAGGGTGGAGACCCAGTACTTC
TRBD2	TRBJ2-7	many	TRBV6-1	CASSGLLREGTYEQYF	TGTGCCAGCAGTGGCCTCTTACGGGAGGGAACCTACGAGCAGTACTTC
TRBD1	TRBJ2-7	many	TRBV12-3/TRBV12-4	CASSLTHRGFDEQYF	TGTGCCAGCAGTTTAACCCACAGGGGTTTCGACGAGCAGTACTTC
-	TRBJ2-1	many	TRBV21-1	CASSKRRQPNEQFF	TGTGCCAGCAGCAAAAGGAGGCAGCCCAATGAGCAGTTCTTC
TRBD1	TRBJ2-7	many	TRBV11-1	CASSYRPPDRGVFTYEQYF	TGTGCCAGCAGCTACCGGCCTCCGGACAGGGGAGTTTTTACCTACGAGCAGTACTTC
-	TRBJ2-5	many	TRBV5-1	CASSFISASTQETQYF	TGCGCCAGCAGCTTTATCAGCGCCAGCACCCAAGAGACCCAGTACTTC
TRBD2	TRBJ2-7	many	TRBV20-1	CSATPFGLAVYEQYF	TGCAGTGCTACCCCCTTCGGACTAGCGGTCTACGAGCAGTACTTC
-	TRBJ1-2	many	TRBV27	CASSLSTPDSQVAFNYGYTF	TGTGCCAGCAGTTTATCGACTCCGGACTCTCAGGTCGCCTTTAACTATGGCTACACCTTC
-	TRBJ1-3	-	TRBV20-1	CSARDVEGNTIYF	TGCAGTGCTAGAGATGTCGAAGGAAACACCATATATTTT
-	TRBJ2-3	few	TRBV5-4	CASSLGSSVDTQYF	TGTGCCAGCAGCTTAGGATCTAGCGTAGATACGCAGTATTTT
-	TRBJ1-4	many	TRBV12-3/TRBV12-4	CASSLSGQGVFF	TGTGCCAGCAGCCTGTCGGGGCAAGGAGTGTTTTTT
TRBD2	TRBJ2-1	many	TRBV11-2	CASKLLAGPYEQFF	TGTGCCAGCAAGCTACTAGCGGGACCGTATGAGCAGTTCTTC
-	TRBJ1-2	many	TRBV11-2	CASSDPGLETF	TGTGCCAGCAGCGACCCTGGGCTGGAAACCTTC
-	TRBJ1-5	many	TRBV6-5	CASSYVTGSYSNQPQHF	TGTGCCAGCAGTTACGTGACAGGATCTTATAGCAATCAGCCCCAGCATTTT
TRBD2	TRBJ2-1	many	TRBV25-1	CASSEFSPPTSGSSDEQFF	TGTGCCAGCAGTGAATTCAGCCCCCCGACTAGCGGGAGTAGCGATGAGCAGTTCTTC